These 26 T cell receptor beta chains share one sample of origin, sequenced in a study of CD8 T cells in ankylosing spondylitis. Via MiXCR, TCRdb re-called the 5' RACE reads, giving one row per CDR3 protein. The sample carries a few hundred thousand distinct CDR3 sequences, around 20% recorded once. The sample comprised blood, either unsorted or a sorted T cell fraction (not recorded which). These receptors were obtained from a female donor with ankylosing spondylitis or in good health (not recorded which).

The chain combines TRBV20-1 with TRBJ2-7, with D hard to call. CDR1 is DFQATT, CDR2 SNEGSKA, per germline (reference sequence). V lost 0 bases and J 3 bases, leaving 9 bases between the germline ends. The CDR3 runs to 13 residues. The CDR3 DNA is TGCAGTGCTAGAGATCGGCAAAACTACGAGCAGTACTTC. The encoded protein is CSARDRQNYEQYF.

The chain is built from TRBV7-7 and TRBJ2-1, with TRBD2 as a possible D gene (5 bases). In germline, CDR1 is SSHAT, CDR2 FNYEAQ (reference sequence). The CDR3 runs to 15 residues. V shed 5 bases and J shed 0 bases, with 11 bases lying between them. CDR3: CASSPLAHSYNEQFF. For the CDR3, the DNA is TGTGCCAGCAGCCCTCTAGCCCACTCCTACAATGAGCAGTTCTTC.

This clonotype was recorded a few times. J is TRBJ2-1 and V is TRBV25-1; 7 nucleotides align to TRBD2. V dropped 2 bases and J dropped 5; count of bases not matched to a gene: 9. CDR3 length equals 16 residues. Germline V gene sequence: CDR1 MGHDK, CDR2 SYGVNS. Here the CDR3 reads CASSEPLAEINNEQFF. The CDR3 bases are TGTGCCAGCAGTGAACCCCTAGCGGAGATTAACAATGAGCAGTTCTTC. The full variable domain, with the rest looked up from reference TRBV25-1 and TRBJ2-1, is EADIYQTPRYLVIGTGKKITLECSQTMGHDKMYWYQQDPGMELHLIHYSYGVNSTEKGDLSSESTVSRIRTEHFPLTLESARPSHTSQYLCASSEPLAEINNEQFFGPGTRLTVL.

This CDR3 is CSAQQGRGTDTQYF. For the CDR3, the DNA is TGCAGTGCCCAACAGGGTAGGGGCACAGATACGCAGTATTTT. The chain carries TRBV20-1 and TRBJ2-3; D perhaps matches TRBD1 (6 bases). V lost 6 bases, J lost 1 base, and 14 bases lay in between. This CDR3 spans 14 amino acids. Germline CDR1 reads DFQATT; CDR2 reads SNEGSKA (reference sequence).

This rearrangement joins TRBV11-2 to TRBJ2-1, with D maybe TRBD2 (6 bases). This CDR3 region has 15 residues. Trimming cost V 2 bases and J 8 bases, with 16 bases left between them. CDR1 is SGHAT, CDR2 FQNNGV, per germline. The CDR3, as DNA: TGTGCCAGCAGCTTAAGGTCGGGAGCGAACCATGAGCAGTTCTTC. This gives the protein CASSLRSGANHEQFF.

This clonotype was found many times. The chain uses TRBV4-3 and TRBJ2-3, with TRBD2 matching over 10 bases. Germline V gives CDR1 LGHNA, CDR2 YSLEER. V was pared by 2 bases and J by 2 bases, with 7 bases of the junction left unmatched. CDR3 length equals 17 residues. The DNA for the CDR3 is TGCGCCAGCAGCCAAACCTCTAGCGGGGGAACCACAGATACGCAGTATTTT. It specifies CASSQTSSGGTTDTQYF.

V usage is TRBV29-1 and J usage is TRBJ1-6; 12 bases align to TRBD1. Germline V gene sequence: CDR1 SQVTM, CDR2 ANQGSEA. The CDR3 has 14 amino acids. Losses at the gene ends were 7 bases for V and 10 bases for J; bases not matched to a gene: 8. The CDR3 sequence is CSAGDRGRGSPLHF. CDR3 in DNA: TGCAGCGCGGGGGACAGGGGGCGAGGATCACCCCTCCACTTT.

This clonotype was detected a few times. The chain combines TRBV5-1 with TRBJ2-7, with 10 bases that match TRBD1. Trimming at V came to 3 bases and at J to 4 bases, leaving 4 bases not matched to a gene. CDR1 is SGHRS and CDR2 is YFSETQ in the germline V gene. The CDR3 totals 14 residues. This CDR3 reads CASSSRDRGYEQYF. DNA for the CDR3: TGCGCCAGCAGCTCCCGGGACAGGGGATACGAGCAGTACTTC.

The chain uses TRBV4-3 and TRBJ2-6, with 7 bases matching TRBD1. Trimming removed 4 bases from V and 4 bases from J; junction bases left unmatched: 4. Germline CDR1 is LGHNA and CDR2 is YSLEER. The CDR3 length is 15 residues. The CDR3 loop reads CASSRDRAGANVLTF. The CDR3 region has the DNA TGCGCCAGCAGCCGCGACAGGGCCGGGGCCAACGTCCTGACTTTC.

The rearrangement links TRBV9 to TRBJ2-6, with 8 bases aligning to TRBD1. J was trimmed by 4 bases and V by 3 bases; bases with no gene match: 12. The CDR3 is 18 amino acids. Germline assignment: CDR1 SGDLS and CDR2 YYNGEE. Written as DNA, the CDR3 is TGTGCCAGCAGCGCGTCAAGGACAGGGCGGGCCGGGGCCAACGTCCTGACTTTC. Encoded protein: CASSASRTGRAGANVLTF.

The chain combines TRBV3-1 with TRBJ1-1; D gene ambiguous. There are 13 residues in the CDR3. Germline loops: CDR1 LGHDT, CDR2 YNNKEL (reference sequence). V was shortened by 1 base and J by 6 bases, with 9 bases between the two germline ends. The CDR3 spells CASSQGPFAEAFF. CDR3 coding DNA: TGTGCCAGCAGCCAAGGTCCGTTCGCTGAAGCTTTCTTT.

V gene TRBV5-1 combines with J gene TRBJ2-1, with 10 bases that match TRBD2. Germline loops: CDR1 SGHRS, CDR2 YFSETQ. The J segment lost 2 bases and the V segment lost 2 bases, leaving 7 bases of the junction unmatched. The CDR3 has 17 amino acids. The CDR3 coding sequence is TGCGCCAGCAGCTTTCCTAGCGGGAGCGATCCCTACAATGAGCAGTTCTTC. This gives the protein CASSFPSGSDPYNEQFF.

This clonotype was picked up one time. This chain joins TRBV5-1 and TRBJ2-5; 12 nucleotides match TRBD1. Germline V gives CDR1 SGHRS, CDR2 YFSETQ. This CDR3 contains 18 residues. The V segment lost 6 bases and the J segment 3 bases; nucleotides outside the gene matches: 15. The CDR3 nucleotides are TGCGCCAGCACCCATCGGGGGACAGGGGGCTCCGGGGAAGAGACCCAGTACTTC. It encodes CASTHRGTGGSGEETQYF.

The J gene is TRBJ1-1, the V gene TRBV5-5, with D tentatively TRBD1 (5 bases). Germline V gene sequence: CDR1 SGHKS, CDR2 YYEKEE (reference sequence). The CDR3 length is 14 residues. V was shortened by 4 bases and J by 1 base, with 11 bases between the two germline ends. The CDR3 nucleotides are TGTGCCAGCAGCCCCCATGACAGGAACACTGAAGCTTTCTTT. Its protein product is CASSPHDRNTEAFF.

V and J are TRBV21-1 and TRBJ2-7; the tabulated D call, TRBD1, remains unverified against the DNA. TRBV21-1 is deemed a pseudogene. CDR3 length: 15 amino acids. In nucleotides, the CDR3 is TGTGCCAGCAGAAGCCGGGACGCCATAACCTACGAGCAGTACTTC. Translation gives CASRSRDAITYEQYF.

This clonotype has a count of ten or more. V usage is TRBV6-1 and J usage is TRBJ2-1, with D perhaps assigned TRBD1 or TRBD2 (5 bases each). This CDR3 has 14 residues. V lost 6 bases, J lost 5 bases, and 14 bases lay in between. Germline CDR1 reads MNHNS; CDR2 reads SASEGT. In DNA, the CDR3 is TGTGCCAGCAGCCCACGGGGACGCAACAATGAGCAGTTCTTC. This encodes CASSPRGRNNEQFF.

This clonotype was found many times. The rearrangement links TRBV20-1 to TRBJ1-3, with unresolved D. The CDR3 runs to 14 residues. The germline V gene encodes CDR1 DFQATT and CDR2 SNEGSKA (reference sequence). The ends were cut back, 3 bases at V and 0 bases at J, with 9 bases in the middle. The CDR3, as DNA: TGCAGTGCTAGGAAACAGACCTCTGGAAACACCATATATTTT. It is translated as CSARKQTSGNTIYF.

In this sample, this clonotype turned up many times. The genes are TRBV11-2 and TRBJ2-1; perhaps D is TRBD1 or TRBD2 (5 bases each). Deletions cut 8 bases from V and 13 bases from J, with 15 bases between. Germline assignment: CDR1 SGHAT and CDR2 FQNNGV. The CDR3 extends over 11 amino acids. The CDR3, as DNA: TGTGCCAGCTCTCCTGGGGGACCCCAGTTCTTC. Protein sequence: CASSPGGPQFF.

The chain joins TRBV7-6 to TRBJ2-2; D uncertain. Germline V gene sequence: CDR1 SGHVS, CDR2 FNYEAQ. Trimming took off 5 bases at V and 8 bases at J, with 12 bases between the two ends. This CDR3 region has 13 residues. CDR3 loop: CASSPWVRGELFF. The CDR3 DNA reads TGTGCCAGCAGCCCCTGGGTCCGGGGGGAGCTGTTTTTT.

This clonotype was detected only a few times. The J gene is TRBJ2-7, the V gene TRBV28; no reliable D call. Germline lookup yields CDR1 MDHEN and CDR2 SYDVKM. This CDR3 has 12 residues. The V end was cut by 8 bases, the J end by 0 bases, with 8 bases between. This chain's CDR3 is CASPGYSYEQYF. In DNA, the CDR3 is TGTGCCAGCCCCGGTTACTCCTACGAGCAGTACTTC.

This clonotype was seen repeatedly, ten times or more. The chain carries TRBV5-1 and TRBJ2-5, with 9 nucleotides matching TRBD2. Germline CDR1 and CDR2: SGHRS and YFSETQ. The CDR3 is 14 amino acids. J lost 4 bases, V lost 1 base, and 2 bases had no gene match. CDR3 in DNA: TGCGCCAGCAGCTTGCGTAGCGGGAGAGAGACCCAGTACTTC. This encodes CASSLRSGRETQYF.

V is TRBV5-6 and J is TRBJ2-1, with D possibly matching TRBD1 (5 bases). Trimming removed 1 base from V and 8 bases from J, with 16 bases in between. Germline V gene sequence: CDR1 SGHDT, CDR2 YYEEEE. The CDR3 is 15 amino acids. CDR3 coding DNA: TGTGCCAGCAGCTTGACCAAAAGGGGTATACATGAGCAGTTCTTC. Translation: CASSLTKRGIHEQFF. The complete variable domain, with remaining parts taken from reference TRBV5-6 and TRBJ2-1, reads DAGVTQSPTHLIKTRGQQVTLRCSPKSGHDTVSWYQQALGQGPQFIFQYYEEEERQRGNFPDRFSGHQFPNYSSELNVNALLLGDSALYLCASSLTKRGIHEQFFGPGTRLTVL.

V usage is TRBV5-1 and J usage is TRBJ1-1; unclear D gene. Germline-derived CDR1 and CDR2 are SGHRS and YFSETQ. There are 16 residues in the CDR3. V was trimmed by 3 bases and J by 3 bases, leaving 18 bases between them. CDR3: CASSWQAGSRDTEAFF. The DNA of the CDR3 is TGCGCCAGCAGCTGGCAGGCGGGGTCACGGGACACTGAAGCTTTCTTT.

V gene TRBV6-1 combines with J gene TRBJ1-5; 10 nucleotides line up with TRBD1. V trimming: 5 bases; J trimming: 3 bases; junction bases outside the gene matches: 4. This CDR3 has 15 residues. Germline CDR1 reads MNHNS; CDR2 reads SASEGT. CDR3 protein: CASSRQGAINQPQHF. CDR3 bases: TGTGCCAGCAGTCGACAGGGGGCTATCAATCAGCCCCAGCATTTT.

This clonotype was seen a handful of times. This rearrangement joins TRBV3-1 to TRBJ2-2; no clear D gene. Germline values: CDR1 LGHDT, CDR2 YNNKEL (reference sequence). V lost 1 base and J lost 5, with 14 bases in between. This CDR3 comprises 16 residues. The CDR3 nucleotides are TGTGCCAGCAGCCAAGCGTACCGGGTCGGGACCGGGGAGCTGTTTTTT. It encodes CASSQAYRVGTGELFF.

There are a few counts of this clonotype. The J gene is TRBJ2-3, the V gene TRBV15, with 11 bases matching TRBD2. The CDR3 runs 15 residues. Unmatched junction bases numbered 5, after V lost 4 bases and J lost 5 bases. The germline V gene has CDR1 LNHNV and CDR2 YYDKDF (reference sequence). DNA for the CDR3: TGTGCCACCAGCAAATTAGCGGGAGGGCGAGATACGCAGTATTTT. It encodes CATSKLAGGRDTQYF.